The 16 T cell receptor beta chains given below trace back to one sample, sequenced in a study of T cells after yellow fever vaccination (dated by TCRdb to between 2018 and 2020). The sample's treatment or condition label, decoded: live attenuated yellow fever vaccine strain. Library preparation used 5' RACE. These reads were obtained on an Illumina HiSeq 2500. TCRdb reanalyzed the raw reads on its own, using fastp at Q25 for trimming and MiXCR for clone calling, and kept in-frame beta chains. Each entry is one CDR3 protein sequence, shown with its most common DNA and genes. The sample yields approximately 300,000 distinct CDR3 sequences; 13% were counted once. Of the sample, less than 0.55% falls within the top ten clones. Here the sequenced sample was CD4+ T cells sorted from PBMCs, taken 45 days after the yellow fever booster vaccination. These receptors came from a man aged 30-40 years who received the YFV17D yellow fever vaccine.

This clonotype was detected only a few times. The chain is built from TRBV27 and TRBJ1-1, with 8 bases fitting TRBD1. The V gene end was trimmed by 3 bases and the J gene end by 3 bases; junction bases not matched to a gene: 12. Germline assignment: CDR1 MNHEY and CDR2 SMNVEV (reference sequence). The CDR3 spans 17 residues. The CDR3 here is CASSLGYRGVGDTEAFF. CDR3 nucleotides: TGTGCCAGCAGTTTGGGATACAGGGGGGTGGGGGACACTGAAGCTTTCTTT.

This clonotype was seen repeatedly, ten times or more. This chain uses TRBV20-1 with TRBJ2-3; TRBD2 matches at 7 bases. V lost 3 bases and J lost 0; bases outside the gene matches: 3. The CDR3 has 14 amino acids. Germline-derived CDR1 and CDR2 are DFQATT and SNEGSKA (reference sequence). The CDR3 DNA sequence: TGCAGTGCTAGTGGAGCGGGGAGCACAGATACGCAGTATTTT. The encoded protein is CSASGAGSTDTQYF.

V is TRBV11-2 and J is TRBJ1-6, with 7 bases matching TRBD1. The CDR3 covers 15 residues. Per germline, CDR1 SGHAT and CDR2 FQNNGV. With V trimmed by 5 bases and J by 8 bases, 9 bases remained unmatched. CDR3 coding DNA: TGTGCCAGCAGCCAAAAGGGACAGTTGGATTCACCCCTCCACTTT. Translated, it gives CASSQKGQLDSPLHF. Supplemented by reference TRBV11-2 and TRBJ1-6, the full variable domain reads EAGVAQSPRYKIIEKRQSVAFWCNPISGHATLYWYQQILGQGPKLLIQFQNNGVVDDSQLPKDRFSAERLKGVDSTLKIQPAKLEDSAVYLCASSQKGQLDSPLHFGNGTRLTVT.

The J gene is TRBJ2-2, the V gene TRBV20-1; possibly TRBD1 or TRBD2 for D (5 bases each). Germline CDR1 and CDR2: DFQATT and SNEGSKA (reference sequence). This CDR3 has 14 amino acids. Trimming stripped 5 bases from V and 8 bases from J, with 18 bases between. In DNA form, the CDR3 reads TGCAGTGCTGACCGGCGTGAGGGGCGGGGGGAGCTGTTTTTT. Translated, it gives CSADRREGRGELFF.

This chain links TRBV11-3 with TRBJ2-5, with D uncertain. CDR3 length: 13 amino acids. Looked up from germline, CDR1 is SGHNT and CDR2 is YENEEA. V shed 5 bases and J shed 4 bases, with 11 bases lying between them. The CDR3 loop is CASSPFARETQYF. CDR3 bases: TGTGCCAGCAGCCCCTTCGCCAGAGAGACCCAGTACTTC.

This sequence joins TRBV5-1 and TRBJ2-3; no reliable D call. V was clipped by 0 bases and J by 2 bases, with 16 bases between them. The CDR3 is 17 residues long. Germline V gene lookup returns CDR1 SGHRS and CDR2 YFSETQ. The CDR3 reads CASSLEKRTSSTDTQYF. In DNA form, the CDR3 reads TGCGCCAGCAGCTTGGAAAAGAGGACCAGCTCCACAGATACGCAGTATTTT.

V usage is TRBV7-8 and J usage is TRBJ2-3; D uncertain. The CDR3 is 12 amino acids. Germline V gene lookup returns CDR1 SGHVS and CDR2 FQNEAQ. Trimming shortened V by 8 bases and J by 8 bases, and 14 bases separated the two germline ends. The CDR3 spells CASGQNSFTQYF. The CDR3 nucleotides read TGTGCCAGCGGGCAGAATTCCTTTACGCAGTATTTT.

This chain joins TRBV5-1 and TRBJ2-1; 13 bases are shared with TRBD2. The CDR3 consists of 16 residues. Trimming at V came to 0 bases and at J to 8 bases, leaving 5 bases not matched to a gene. Germline V lookup: CDR1 SGHRS, CDR2 YFSETQ. As DNA, the CDR3 is TGCGCCAGCAGCTTGGGGACTAGCGGGGGCCTGGATGAGCAGTTCTTC. Translated, it gives CASSLGTSGGLDEQFF.

This clonotype came up a few times. The gene calls are TRBV20-1 and TRBJ2-3; 10 nucleotides align to TRBD2. CDR3 size: 15 residues. Germline loops: CDR1 DFQATT, CDR2 SNEGSKA (reference sequence). The CDR3 spells CSAPSGSRGTDTQYF. The CDR3 coding sequence is TGCAGCGCCCCTAGCGGGAGTCGAGGCACAGATACGCAGTATTTT.

This sequence joins TRBV6-5 and TRBJ2-3; the D gene is possibly TRBD2 (5 bases). V gave up 2 bases and J gave up 7 bases, with 10 bases separating them. The CDR3 runs 13 residues. The germline V gene has CDR1 MNHEY and CDR2 SVGAGI. This CDR3 is CASSYGSQNTQYF. CDR3 sequence (DNA): TGTGCCAGCAGTTACGGGAGTCAGAATACGCAGTATTTT.

V is TRBV5-1 and J is TRBJ2-1; 9 bases agree with TRBD1. Germline trimming cut 4 bases from V and 3 bases from J; bases unmatched to any gene: 2. The CDR3 length is 14 residues. CDR1 is SGHRS and CDR2 is YFSETQ in the germline V gene. The CDR3: CASSTGQGYNEQFF. The CDR3 DNA follows: TGCGCCAGCAGCACGGGACAGGGCTACAATGAGCAGTTCTTC.

In its sample, this clonotype was seen a few times. V usage is TRBV5-1 and J usage is TRBJ2-3; a weak D match, TRBD1 (5 bases). The V gene's germline CDR1 is SGHRS and CDR2 YFSETQ. The germline V and J ends were trimmed by 5 bases and 0 bases, with 7 bases remaining between them. The length of the CDR3 is 13 residues. The CDR3 nucleotides are TGCGCCAGCAGGCAGGGAAGCACAGATACGCAGTATTTT. The encoded protein is CASRQGSTDTQYF. Full variable domain (outside the CDR3, taken from reference TRBV5-1 and TRBJ2-3): KAGVTQTPRYLIKTRGQQVTLSCSPISGHRSVSWYQQTPGQGLQFLFEYFSETQRNKGNFPGRFSGRQFSNSRSEMNVSTLELGDSALYLCASRQGSTDTQYFGPGTRLTVL.

With regard to this clonotype: This may come from a read error, since a much larger clone is one base off. The chain has TRBV7-2 and TRBJ2-3; D is undetermined. CDR3 length: 14 residues. V was shortened by 4 bases and J by 5 bases, with 13 bases between the two germline ends. Germline values: CDR1 SGHTA, CDR2 FQGNSA. CDR3 loop: CASSSTQALDTQYF. The CDR3 DNA reads as TGTGCCAGCAGCTCCACTCAAGCATTAGATACGCAGTATTTT.

This clonotype occurred a few times. The chain couples TRBV10-3 to TRBJ2-3, with TRBD2 as a possible D gene (6 bases). The germline gives CDR1 ENHRY, CDR2 SYGVKD. V shed 0 bases and J shed 1 base, with 8 bases lying between them. This CDR3 region has 15 residues. The CDR3 loop reads CAISESASGTDTQYF. The CDR3 DNA sequence: TGTGCCATCAGTGAGTCGGCTAGCGGCACAGATACGCAGTATTTT.

This rearrangement joins TRBV5-8 to TRBJ2-3, with 9 bases aligning to TRBD2. J gave up 0 bases and V 3 bases, and 5 bases lay outside the gene matches. Germline CDR1 is SGHTS and CDR2 is YDEGEE. This CDR3 contains 16 residues. DNA of the CDR3: TGTGCCAGCAGCTCCCTAGCGGGATGGAGCACAGATACGCAGTATTTT. Amino acid sequence: CASSSLAGWSTDTQYF.

This chain uses TRBV5-1 with TRBJ2-7; the D is unclear. Germline CDR1 and CDR2: SGHRS and YFSETQ. The V end lost 0 bases, the J end lost 4 bases, and 11 bases lay between the germline ends. CDR3 length: 14 amino acids. The CDR3 region has the DNA TGCGCCAGCAGCTTGGAGGAGTTCAGGTACGAGCAGTACTTC. Protein product: CASSLEEFRYEQYF.